This section outlines one TCR beta chain sequence together with its context. Its recognized antigen is unknown. No base quality information exists; no much larger clone differs at one position. Collaborating institutions collected whole blood in K2EDTA tubes following their own protocols. Collaborator samples were shipped for TCRbeta analysis as frozen whole blood, isolated PBMCs, or DNA extracted from either sample type. This specimen belongs to a study of blood T cell repertoires in COVID-19 (dated by TCRdb to 2020 to 2022). Broadly, across the study: Collaborator samples came from the United States, Italy and Spain and covered acute and convalescent phases of COVID-19. The prospective study material was composed of cDNA or gDNA derived from T cells, B-cell-depleted T cells, or PBMCs. Subjects who had been exposed to COVID-19, were actively infected with it, or had recovered from it provided the deeply sampled blood TCRbeta repertoires that made up the dataset. The repertoires were released in a freely available public database intended as a resource for research on the immune response to SARS-CoV-2. The samples were drawn from the first 160 participants of the ongoing ImmuneRACE study and from 950 to 1,500 subjects provided by 6 global collaborators. The sample metadata nearly always contained a de-identified subject ID, COVID-19 status, age in years and sex. Where available, HLA class I and class II types were obtained from metadata supplied by the sample provider rather than from assay-based typing.

From cysteine to phenylalanine, the CDR3 is 14 amino acids long. CDR3 DNA is the only sequence kept; it has 42 bases, read in frame from the first base. CDR1 is given as MNHNS and CDR2 as SASEGT, both from the germline V gene. V is pared back by 3 bases and J by 6 bases, with 14 bases lying between the germline termini. TCRbeta CDR3 regions were amplified from genomic DNA using the immunoSEQ Assay, a bias-controlled multiplex PCR. The original pipeline was this. Nucleated cell counts per sample were estimated from amplification of reference gene primers within the assay. To quantify the absolute abundance of each unique TCRbeta CDR3 rearrangement, sequence reads were collapsed and filtered. For each sample, productive Simpson clonality was calculated as the square root of Simpson's diversity index over productive rearrangements. TCRdb provides this immuneACCESS table in a form limited to in-frame rearrangements. Some clones are lacking; in checked studies, under half of them reflect an unresolved V gene, and why the rest are absent is not known. From that table come the V and J calls and clone size; the DNA was used to work out D and trimming. A total of about 30,000 clones appear in this sample, around nine tenths of them only once. The ten largest clones take up roughly two fifths of the sample.

General conclusions and limits of the study: How much clinical and demographic metadata was included differed by source and by participant, and the metadata was provided uncurated.

The sequence was collected from a man aged 60 to 75 with active or convalescent COVID-19. The V and J genes are TRBV6-1 and TRBJ2-5, with a tentative D gene TRBD2 over 7 matching bases. The sequenced material came from peripheral blood. The DNA is TGTGCCAGCAGTGAGAGGGGGGGCGGCAAGACCCAGTACTTC. Translated, it reads CASSERGGGKTQYF.